This entry features one T cell receptor beta chain sequence. Assay: immunoSEQ multiplex PCR; the TCRdb copy retains only in-frame clones and omits some. This repertoire shows 35,000 to 50,000 clones, roughly four fifths found once; its top ten account for 2.5% to 3%. The sample belongs to a study of PD-L1 blockade in urothelial cancer. Study overall: Specimens of blood held a median count of about 140,000 T cells.

Disease in patients was locally advanced or metastatic urothelial carcinoma. Germline CDR1 and CDR2: SGHTA and FQGNSA. V lost 4 bases and J lost 1, with 8 bases in between. This CDR3 has 13 amino acids. The receptor comes from a man aged 70 or older with urothelial cancer. The specimen comprised PBMCs, sampled around atezolizumab (anti-PD-L1) treatment. V and J are TRBV7-2 and TRBJ2-7, with unresolved D. The DNA for the CDR3 is TGTGCCAGCAGCTACCGCGGATCCTACGAGCAGTACTTC. It yields the protein CASSYRGSYEQYF.